The clone carrying this T cell receptor (beta chain) was found a few times. The source of the sample is a study of T-cell memory formation after mild COVID-19. From the 5' RACE reads, TCRdb called clonotypes with MiXCR, one entry per CDR3 protein. The top ten clones hold approximately 8.1% of a sample with 400,000 to 500,000 distinct CDR3 sequences, about 20% of them seen once. CDR3 length: 15 residues. Deletions cut 1 base from V and 4 bases from J, with 14 bases between. CDR1 and CDR2 from the germline V gene are SEHNR and FQNEAQ (reference sequence). The chain has TRBV7-9 and TRBJ2-7, with a tentative D call TRBD2 (7 bases). The TCR comes from an adult woman who had mild COVID-19 (a few samples of this study predate the infection). Cell type and time point are not known. The sequenced sample consisted of PBMCs or a T cell subset sorted from them (not recorded which). CDR3 loop: CASSLVSGGGYEQYF. The CDR3 DNA is TGTGCCAGCAGCTTAGTTTCGGGGGGCGGATACGAGCAGTACTTC.